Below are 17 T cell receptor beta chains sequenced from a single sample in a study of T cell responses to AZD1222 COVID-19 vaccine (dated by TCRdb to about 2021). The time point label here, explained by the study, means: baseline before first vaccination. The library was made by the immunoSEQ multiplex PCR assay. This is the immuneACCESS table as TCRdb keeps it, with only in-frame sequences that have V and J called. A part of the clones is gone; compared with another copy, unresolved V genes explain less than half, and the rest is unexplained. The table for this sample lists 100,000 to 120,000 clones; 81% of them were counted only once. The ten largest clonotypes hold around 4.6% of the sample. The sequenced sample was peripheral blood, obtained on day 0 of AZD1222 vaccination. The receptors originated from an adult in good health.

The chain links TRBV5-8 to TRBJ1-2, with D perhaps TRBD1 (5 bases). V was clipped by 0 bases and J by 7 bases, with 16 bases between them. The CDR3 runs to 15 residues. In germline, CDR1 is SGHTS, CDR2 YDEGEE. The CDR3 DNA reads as TGTGCCAGCAGCTTGGCGGCAGGGCCGAGTGTTGGCTACACCTTC. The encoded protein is CASSLAAGPSVGYTF.

This CDR3 is CASSLREADTQYF. In nucleotides, the CDR3 is TGTGCCAGCAGCTTGCGGGAAGCAGATACGCAGTATTTT. The V call is TRBV13, the J call TRBJ2-3, with a weak D call TRBD2 (6 bases). CDR3 length: 13 residues. CDR1 and CDR2 from the germline V gene are PRHDT and FYEKMQ (reference sequence). V was shortened by 3 bases and J by 4 bases, with 8 bases between the two germline ends.

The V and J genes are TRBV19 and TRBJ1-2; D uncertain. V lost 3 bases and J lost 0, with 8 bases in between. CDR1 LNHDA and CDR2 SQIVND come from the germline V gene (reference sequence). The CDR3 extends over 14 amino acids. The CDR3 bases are TGTGCCAGTAGTATCGTGGTTGCTAACTATGGCTACACCTTC. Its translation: CASSIVVANYGYTF.

DNA of the CDR3: TGTGCCAGTAGTACCCCCCGAGGACAGGACGCTAACTATGGCTACACCTTC. Translated, it gives CASSTPRGQDANYGYTF. The V call is TRBV19, the J call TRBJ1-2, with 7 positions matching TRBD1. There are 17 residues in the CDR3. With 4 bases clipped from V and 0 bases from J, the junction kept 11 bases outside the gene matches. CDR1 is LNHDA and CDR2 is SQIVND in the germline V gene (reference sequence).

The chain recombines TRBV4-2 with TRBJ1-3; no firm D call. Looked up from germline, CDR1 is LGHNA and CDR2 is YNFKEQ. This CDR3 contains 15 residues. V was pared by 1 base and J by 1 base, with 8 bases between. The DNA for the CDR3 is TGTGCCAGCAGCCAAGGGTCAGGTTCTGGAAACACCATATATTTT. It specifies CASSQGSGSGNTIYF.

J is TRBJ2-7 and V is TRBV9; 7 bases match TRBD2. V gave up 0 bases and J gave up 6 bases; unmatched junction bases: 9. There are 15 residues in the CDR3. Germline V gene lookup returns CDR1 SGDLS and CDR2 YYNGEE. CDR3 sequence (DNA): TGTGCCAGCAGCGTAGAGTCTGGGAGGGTTTTCGAGCAGTACTTC. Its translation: CASSVESGRVFEQYF.

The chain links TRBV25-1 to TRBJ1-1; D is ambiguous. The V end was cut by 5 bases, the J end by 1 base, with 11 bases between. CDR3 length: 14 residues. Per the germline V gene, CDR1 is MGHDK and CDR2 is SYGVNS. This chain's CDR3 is CASSREAANTEAFF. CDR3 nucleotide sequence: TGTGCCAGCAGTAGGGAGGCTGCGAACACTGAAGCTTTCTTT.

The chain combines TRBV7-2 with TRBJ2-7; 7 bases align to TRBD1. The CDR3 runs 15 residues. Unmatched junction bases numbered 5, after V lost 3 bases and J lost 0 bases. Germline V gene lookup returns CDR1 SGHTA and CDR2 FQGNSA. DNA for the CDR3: TGTGCCAGCAGCTTGGGACAGTCGAGCTCCTACGAGCAGTACTTC. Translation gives CASSLGQSSSYEQYF.

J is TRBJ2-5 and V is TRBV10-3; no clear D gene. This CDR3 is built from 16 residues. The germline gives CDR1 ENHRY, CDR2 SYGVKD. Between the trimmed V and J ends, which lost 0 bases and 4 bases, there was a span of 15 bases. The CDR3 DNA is TGTGCCATCAGTGAGTCCCAGTCGAGGACGGGAGAGACCCAGTACTTC. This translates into CAISESQSRTGETQYF.

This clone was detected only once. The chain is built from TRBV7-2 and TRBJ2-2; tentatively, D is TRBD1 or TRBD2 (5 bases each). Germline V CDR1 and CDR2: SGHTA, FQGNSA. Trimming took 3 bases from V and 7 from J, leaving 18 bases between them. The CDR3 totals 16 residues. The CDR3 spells CASSLEPGTLNGELFF. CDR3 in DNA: TGTGCCAGCAGCTTGGAGCCCGGGACGTTAAACGGGGAGCTGTTTTTT. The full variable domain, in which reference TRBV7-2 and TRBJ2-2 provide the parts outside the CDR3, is GAGVSQSPSNKVTEKGKDVELRCDPISGHTALYWYRQSLGQGLEFLIYFQGNSAPDKSGLPSDRFSAERTGGSVSTLTIQRTQQEDSAVYLCASSLEPGTLNGELFFGEGSRLTVL.

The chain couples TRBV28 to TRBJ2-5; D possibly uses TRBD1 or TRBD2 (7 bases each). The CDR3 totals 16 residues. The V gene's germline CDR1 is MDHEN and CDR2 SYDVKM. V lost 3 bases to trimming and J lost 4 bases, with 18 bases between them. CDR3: CASSLWGGQLRETQYF. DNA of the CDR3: TGTGCCAGCAGTTTGTGGGGGGGACAGTTGCGAGAGACCCAGTACTTC.

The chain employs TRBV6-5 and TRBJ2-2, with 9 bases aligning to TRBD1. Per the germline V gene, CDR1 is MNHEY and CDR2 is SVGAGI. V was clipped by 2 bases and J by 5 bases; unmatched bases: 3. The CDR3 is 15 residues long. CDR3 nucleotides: TGTGCCAGCAGTTACGACAGGGGGAGGACCGGGGAGCTGTTTTTT. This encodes CASSYDRGRTGELFF.

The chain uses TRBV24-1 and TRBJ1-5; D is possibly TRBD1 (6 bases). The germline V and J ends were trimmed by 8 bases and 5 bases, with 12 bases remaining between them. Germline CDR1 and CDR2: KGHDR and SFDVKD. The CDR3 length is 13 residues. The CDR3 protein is CATNTGGDQPQHF. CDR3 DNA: TGTGCCACCAACACGGGGGGCGATCAGCCCCAGCATTTT.

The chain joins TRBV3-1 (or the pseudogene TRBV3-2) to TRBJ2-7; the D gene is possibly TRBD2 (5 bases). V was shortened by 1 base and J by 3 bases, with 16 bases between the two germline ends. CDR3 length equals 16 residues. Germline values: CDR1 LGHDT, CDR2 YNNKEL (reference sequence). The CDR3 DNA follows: TGTGCCAGCAGCCAAGTAGATCGGGGAAGAAGCTACGAGCAGTACTTC. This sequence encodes CASSQVDRGRSYEQYF.

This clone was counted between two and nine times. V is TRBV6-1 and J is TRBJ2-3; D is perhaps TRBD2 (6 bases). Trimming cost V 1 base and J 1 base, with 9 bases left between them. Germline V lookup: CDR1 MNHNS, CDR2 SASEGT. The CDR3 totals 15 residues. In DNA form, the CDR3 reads TGTGCCAGCAGTGAAGGGTGGGGGGGCACAGATACGCAGTATTTT. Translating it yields CASSEGWGGTDTQYF.

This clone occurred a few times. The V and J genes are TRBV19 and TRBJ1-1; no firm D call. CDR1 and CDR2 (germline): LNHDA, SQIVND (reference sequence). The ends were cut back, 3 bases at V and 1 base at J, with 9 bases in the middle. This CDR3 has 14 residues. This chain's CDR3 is CASSMEGQNTEAFF. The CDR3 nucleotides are TGTGCCAGTAGTATGGAAGGGCAGAACACTGAAGCTTTCTTT.

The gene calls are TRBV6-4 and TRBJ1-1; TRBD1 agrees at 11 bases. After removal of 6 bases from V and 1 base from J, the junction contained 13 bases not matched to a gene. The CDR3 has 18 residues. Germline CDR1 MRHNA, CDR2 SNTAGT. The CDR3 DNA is TGTGCCAGCAGCGAGACGGACAGGGGGCGACGAAAGAACACTGAAGCTTTCTTT. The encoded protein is CASSETDRGRRKNTEAFF.